This T cell receptor beta chain was documented in a study of T cells and Merkel cell carcinoma outcomes. Data came from immunoSEQ multiplex PCR; TCRdb stores just in-frame clones and leaves some out. Altogether around 15,000 clones are present, 85% to 90% being singletons, with the ten largest covering approximately 8%. V was shortened by 5 bases and J by 1 base, with 12 bases between the two germline ends. This CDR3 has 14 residues. Germline V gives CDR1 SNHLY, CDR2 FYNNEI. As for this clone: Its target is unknown.

General study points: Repertoire plus T-cell density reportedly predicted Merkel cell carcinoma outcomes.

The rearrangement uses TRBV2 and TRBJ2-7, with TRBD1 as a possible D gene (5 bases). The clonotype was recovered from a human donor with Merkel cell carcinoma. The sequenced sample consisted of tumor tissue from Merkel cell carcinoma. The CDR3 sequence is CASSKGQGSYEQYF. In DNA, the CDR3 is TGTGCCAGCAGTAAAGGGCAGGGTTCCTACGAGCAGTACTTC.